The 13 T cell receptor beta chains below were found in one sample sequenced in a study of response to subunit inactivated influenza vaccine. MiXCR, applied by TCRdb to the RT-PCR reads, yields one record per CDR3 protein. The sample includes 500,000 to 650,000 distinct CDR3 sequences, 7.5% to 8.5% of them seen just once. This material consisted of PBMCs from blood, taken around 25 months after vaccination. These receptor sequences come from a man between 50 and 75 years old who received an inactivated influenza vaccine.

This clonotype was observed at least ten times. Here the CDR3 reads CASSQGTGDSYEQYF. CDR3 bases: TGTGCCAGCAGCCAGGGGACAGGTGACTCCTACGAGCAGTACTTC. This chain connects TRBV3-1 to TRBJ2-7, with 8 bases lining up with TRBD1. The J segment lost 0 bases and the V segment lost 3 bases, leaving 4 bases of the junction unmatched. CDR1 LGHDT and CDR2 YNNKEL come from the germline V gene (reference sequence). The CDR3 is 15 residues long.

This clonotype turned up a few times. The chain links TRBV4-1 to TRBJ1-4; D is unresolved. The germline V gene encodes CDR1 MGHRA and CDR2 YSYEKL. The V end was cut by 0 bases, the J end by 3 bases, with 8 bases between. The CDR3 runs 15 residues. CDR3 sequence reads: CASSQESRPNEKLFF. The CDR3 nucleotides are TGCGCCAGCAGCCAAGAAAGTCGCCCTAATGAAAAACTGTTTTTT.

The genes are TRBV6-2 or TRBV6-3 and TRBJ1-2; no definite D call. Looked up from germline, CDR1 is MNHEY and CDR2 is SVGEGT. The CDR3 runs 13 residues. The V end was cut by 6 bases, the J end by 2 bases, with 10 bases between. The CDR3 loop reads CASRIRNNYGYTF. The CDR3 DNA follows: TGTGCCAGCAGAATCCGGAACAACTATGGCTACACCTTC.

The gene calls are TRBV12-3 or TRBV12-4 and TRBJ2-7; TRBD2 agrees at 9 bases. V was pared by 2 bases and J by 5 bases, with 4 bases of the junction left unmatched. The CDR3 runs 14 residues. The DNA for the CDR3 is TGTGCCAGCAGTTTACTCGCTAGCGGGAACGAGCAGTACTTC. Translated: CASSLLASGNEQYF.

V usage is TRBV28 and J usage is TRBJ2-7, with D tentatively TRBD2 (5 bases). V shed 6 bases and J shed 4 bases, with 10 bases lying between them. Looked up from germline, CDR1 is MDHEN and CDR2 is SYDVKM. The CDR3 extends over 12 amino acids. The CDR3 DNA follows: TGTGCCAGCAGCCCTCAGCGGTACGAGCAGTACTTC. Protein sequence: CASSPQRYEQYF.

This clonotype was counted at least ten times. The V call is TRBV6-5, the J call TRBJ2-1, with 8 bases lining up with TRBD2. The CDR3 runs to 16 residues. V shed 4 bases and J 0 bases; nucleotides not matched to a gene: 5. The germline V gene encodes CDR1 MNHEY and CDR2 SVGAGI. DNA for the CDR3: TGTGCCAGCAGTTCCCCAGCGGGGGCCTCCTACAATGAGCAGTTCTTC. Amino acid sequence: CASSSPAGASYNEQFF.

This clonotype was counted ten times or more. The V call is TRBV5-1, the J call TRBJ2-3; TRBD1 matches at 8 bases. Germline CDR1 SGHRS, CDR2 YFSETQ. Trimming took 3 bases from V and 1 from J; bases not matched to a gene: 7. The CDR3 is made up of 16 amino acids. The CDR3: CASSWSGQGGTDTQYF. As DNA, the CDR3 is TGCGCCAGCAGCTGGAGTGGACAGGGTGGCACAGATACGCAGTATTTT.

In this sample, this clonotype turned up many times. This chain connects TRBV5-1 to TRBJ2-5; 12 bases line up with TRBD2. The CDR3 extends over 17 amino acids. CDR1 and CDR2 from the germline V gene are SGHRS and YFSETQ. With V trimmed by 4 bases and J by 0 bases, 7 bases remained unmatched. The DNA for the CDR3 is TGCGCCAGCAGCCGGATGCTAGCGGGGGGGTACCAAGAGACCCAGTACTTC. This translates into CASSRMLAGGYQETQYF.

The rearrangement joins TRBV3-1 to TRBJ2-1; no clear D gene. Trimming pared 0 bases from V and 0 bases from J, leaving 15 bases between. This CDR3 is built from 18 residues. From germline, CDR1 is LGHDT and CDR2 YNNKEL (reference sequence). The CDR3 DNA sequence: TGTGCCAGCAGCCAAGATGTAGGTCGGCATAGCTCCTACAATGAGCAGTTCTTC. Translated: CASSQDVGRHSSYNEQFF.

In this sample, this clonotype turned up many times. The chain uses TRBV6-5 and TRBJ2-2; D gene uncertain. V dropped 4 bases and J dropped 0 bases, with 9 bases sitting between them. CDR1 and CDR2 (germline): MNHEY, SVGAGI. The CDR3 is 15 residues long. CDR3 bases: TGTGCCAGCAGTTTAAGTGAGACGAACACCGGGGAGCTGTTTTTT. Translation gives CASSLSETNTGELFF.

V is TRBV20-1 and J is TRBJ2-3; no clear D. The CDR3 is 14 residues long. Trimming left V 1 base short and J 1 base short, with 9 bases between. CDR1 DFQATT and CDR2 SNEGSKA come from the germline V gene (reference sequence). CDR3 coding DNA: TGCAGTGCTAGAGTGCCTCCCGGCACAGATACGCAGTATTTT. Translating gives CSARVPPGTDTQYF.

V and J are TRBV6-2 or TRBV6-3 and TRBJ2-3, with 9 bases fitting TRBD2. CDR1 MNHEY and CDR2 SVGEGT come from the germline V gene. Trimming took 0 bases from V and 8 from J; bases not matched to a gene: 6. CDR3 length: 15 residues. The CDR3 here is CASSYSSLAGSTQYF. In nucleotides, the CDR3 is TGTGCCAGCAGTTACTCGAGTCTAGCGGGATCTACGCAGTATTTT.

J is TRBJ1-1 and V is TRBV7-2, with D unresolved. V dropped 1 base and J dropped 1 base, with 10 bases sitting between them. CDR1 is SGHTA, CDR2 FQGNSA, per germline. This CDR3 is 15 amino acids long. The CDR3 sequence: CASSLVHRTNTEAFF. As DNA, the CDR3 is TGTGCCAGCAGCTTAGTCCACAGAACGAACACTGAAGCTTTCTTT.